This TCR beta chain stems from a study of T cell responses to AZD1222 COVID-19 vaccine. Study-wide background: Investigators merged groups given second doses at roughly 4 or roughly 12 weeks. Overall study results and limits: As reported, nearly half of all spike-specific TCRs target variant regions that are unmutated. Spike-wide coverage was observed for vaccine-associated CD4 TCRs, with dominant responses at 160-218 and 743-854.

Method: immunoSEQ multiplex PCR; TCRdb's copy keeps in-frame clones and lacks some. The table includes about 92,000 clones, more than 75% detected once. As for this clone: The antigen remains unidentified.

The sequencing used peripheral blood, collected on day 0 of AZD1222 vaccination. This clonotype originated in an adult in good health.

CDR3 protein: CASSYSNRGQSYEQYF. In DNA, the CDR3 is TGTGCCAGCAGTTACTCGAACAGGGGGCAGTCCTACGAGCAGTACTTC. V and J are TRBV6-6 and TRBJ2-7, with TRBD1 matching 9 bases. The CDR3 runs 16 residues. Germline V lookup: CDR1 MNHNY, CDR2 SVGAGI (reference sequence). The ends lost 0 bases at V and 1 base at J; junction bases unmatched: 4.